A single sample is the source of the 21 T cell receptor beta chains below, sequenced in a study of T-cell memory formation after mild COVID-19. TCRdb reanalysed the 5' RACE reads using MiXCR and keeps one entry per CDR3 protein. The sample gives 400,000 or so distinct CDR3 sequences, 20% of which show up once; about 8.8% is in the top ten. Sequenced material: PBMCs or a T cell subset sorted from them (not recorded which). The receptors come from an adult woman who had mild COVID-19 (a few samples of this study predate the infection). Cell type and time point are not known.

The chain recombines TRBV5-1 with TRBJ2-6; TRBD1 agrees at 11 bases. The CDR3 totals 18 residues. Germline V gene lookup returns CDR1 SGHRS and CDR2 YFSETQ. V was clipped by 5 bases and J by 2 bases; unmatched bases: 9. CDR3 nucleotide sequence: TGCGCCAGCAGACGTGGACAGGGGGCGCTTACTGGGGCCAACGTCCTGACTTTC. It yields the protein CASRRGQGALTGANVLTF.

This clonotype has only a few counts. It is likely a read error, because the conserved phenylalanine at the end of the CDR3 is missing. It is unclear where the CDR3 begins or ends on the DNA, so no DNA is shown, and the CDR3 is as TCRdb lists it. This chain joins TRBV2 and TRBJ2-7; the table assigns TRBD2, which was not confirmed against the DNA. The CDR3 adds up to 14 amino acids, both ends counted. Germline V gives CDR1 SNHLY, CDR2 FYNNEI. This CDR3 reads CASSEALPTAGGDL.

This clonotype was detected only a few times. The chain combines TRBV5-1 with TRBJ2-1; possibly TRBD2 for D (5 bases). Germline lookup yields CDR1 SGHRS and CDR2 YFSETQ. The CDR3 consists of 14 residues. Trimming removed 4 bases from V and 5 bases from J, with 13 bases in between. The CDR3 sequence is CASSPGGQHNEQFF. The CDR3 DNA sequence: TGCGCCAGCAGCCCCGGCGGGCAACACAATGAGCAGTTCTTC.

This chain joins TRBV4-3 and TRBJ2-1; D call uncertain. Germline CDR1 and CDR2: LGHNA and YSLEER. The CDR3 runs to 16 residues. V was clipped by 0 bases and J by 2 bases, with 11 bases between them. CDR3 protein: CASSQDRRSTYNEQFF. DNA of the CDR3: TGCGCCAGCAGCCAAGATCGCAGGAGCACCTACAATGAGCAGTTCTTC.

This clonotype was observed many times. V gene TRBV5-1 combines with J gene TRBJ1-1; D gene uncertain. Trimming left V 0 bases short and J 0 bases short, with 12 bases between. The length of the CDR3 is 16 residues. The germline V gene has CDR1 SGHRS and CDR2 YFSETQ. The CDR3 region has the DNA TGCGCCAGCAGCTTGGGGGGTACTGCTATGAACACTGAAGCTTTCTTT. Its protein is CASSLGGTAMNTEAFF.

This clonotype turned up a few times. The chain has TRBV5-1 and TRBJ1-1; TRBD1 matches 9 bases. Germline V gene lookup returns CDR1 SGHRS and CDR2 YFSETQ. The length of the CDR3 is 13 residues. V was pared by 5 bases and J by 4 bases, with 3 bases of the junction left unmatched. CDR3 in DNA: TGCGCCAGCAGGGACAGGGGCGGCACTGAAGCTTTCTTT. Amino acids: CASRDRGGTEAFF.

This clonotype was found a few times. The chain is built from TRBV20-1 and TRBJ1-2; D remains unclear. The germline CDR1 and CDR2 sequences are DFQATT and SNEGSKA (reference sequence). The CDR3 sequence is 11 residues long. The CDR3 DNA is TGCACTACCGGCCCTAACTATGGCTACACCTTC. It is translated as CTTGPNYGYTF.

J is TRBJ1-2 and V is TRBV4-1, with TRBD1 identical over 7 bases. Trimming removed 1 base from V and 1 base from J; junction bases left unmatched: 9. The CDR3 totals 17 residues. Per the germline V gene, CDR1 is MGHRA and CDR2 is YSYEKL. The CDR3 protein is CASSQVLKGAGNYGYTF. CDR3 bases: TGCGCCAGCAGCCAAGTTCTCAAGGGGGCGGGTAACTATGGCTACACCTTC.

The chain recombines TRBV2 with TRBJ2-3; D is perhaps TRBD1 (5 bases). Trimming left V 7 bases short and J 3 bases short, with 14 bases between. This CDR3 contains 14 residues. Germline V CDR1 and CDR2: SNHLY, FYNNEI. The CDR3: CASKFGPGTDTQYF. CDR3 in DNA: TGTGCCAGCAAGTTTGGACCAGGGACAGATACGCAGTATTTT.

The rearrangement joins TRBV18 to TRBJ1-1; 7 nucleotides match TRBD1. The CDR3 is 18 residues long. V shed 3 bases and J 0 bases; nucleotides not matched to a gene: 13. Germline CDR1 reads KGHSH; CDR2 reads LQKENI. DNA of the CDR3: TGTGCCAGCTCACCCACCGGAGGGGGCCAAATCATGAACACTGAAGCTTTCTTT. Amino acids: CASSPTGGGQIMNTEAFF.

A single count supports this clonotype. The V gene is TRBV12-3 or TRBV12-4, the J gene TRBJ1-3; D unresolved. Trimming stripped 5 bases from V and 2 bases from J, with 19 bases between. The CDR3 runs 17 residues. CDR3 amino acids: CASSRSGLRETGNTIYF. The CDR3, as DNA: TGTGCCAGCAGTCGAAGCGGTTTACGGGAGACTGGAAACACCATATATTTT.

This clonotype was recorded at least ten times. V and J are TRBV6-6 and TRBJ2-2; D is possibly TRBD2 (5 bases). From germline, CDR1 is MNHNY and CDR2 SVGAGI (reference sequence). This CDR3 region has 16 residues. Trimming removed 5 bases from V and 0 bases from J, with 13 bases in between. The DNA for the CDR3 is TGTGCCAGCAGTCCCATGAGAGCGGCGAACACCGGGGAGCTGTTTTTT. Amino acids: CASSPMRAANTGELFF.

Only a few counts were recorded for this clonotype. The chain recombines TRBV30 with TRBJ1-2, with a possible D match to TRBD1 (5 bases). Germline lookup yields CDR1 GTSNPN and CDR2 SVGIG (reference sequence). V lost 6 bases and J 2 bases, leaving 16 bases between the germline ends. The CDR3 extends over 14 amino acids. CDR3 bases: TGTGCCTGTACCCGGGGGAGCGTCAACTATGGCTACACCTTC. Its translation: CACTRGSVNYGYTF.

This chain connects TRBV7-8 to TRBJ2-7; unclear D gene. Trimming shortened V by 3 bases and J by 3 bases, and 9 bases separated the two germline ends. The CDR3 is 13 amino acids. Germline CDR1 reads SGHVS; CDR2 reads FQNEAQ. CDR3 protein: CASSFGENYEQYF. The CDR3 DNA reads TGTGCCAGCAGCTTTGGTGAGAACTACGAGCAGTACTTC.

This clonotype was counted a few times. The genes are TRBV29-1 and TRBJ1-4, with D possibly being TRBD1 (5 bases). The CDR3 has 12 amino acids. V was pared by 4 bases and J by 4 bases, with 7 bases between. Germline V lookup: CDR1 SQVTM, CDR2 ANQGSEA. CDR3: CSVGQYNEKLFF. The CDR3 region has the DNA TGCAGCGTTGGACAGTATAATGAAAAACTGTTTTTT.

CDR3 in DNA: TGTGCCAGCAGGGACAGGGTGAGGGAGACCCAGTACTTC. Its translation: CASRDRVRETQYF. The rearrangement links TRBV7-7 to TRBJ2-5; TRBD1 matches 8 bases. This CDR3 is 13 amino acids long. Germline values: CDR1 SSHAT, CDR2 FNYEAQ (reference sequence). V lost 6 bases to trimming and J lost 5 bases; unmatched junction nucleotides: 5.

The sample holds a few counts of this clonotype. The chain joins TRBV12-3 or TRBV12-4 to TRBJ1-2; TRBD1 matches 7 bases. V lost 1 base to trimming and J lost 4 bases; unmatched junction nucleotides: 6. The CDR3 is made up of 15 amino acids. Here the CDR3 DNA reads TGTGCCAGCAGTTTAGTCCCAGGGGGGGGCTATGGCTACACCTTC. Amino acid sequence: CASSLVPGGGYGYTF.

This clonotype occurred a few times. This rearrangement joins TRBV7-8 to TRBJ1-5; tentatively, D is TRBD1 (6 bases). The CDR3 has 14 amino acids. Looked up from germline, CDR1 is SGHVS and CDR2 is FQNEAQ. Trimming pared 5 bases from V and 5 bases from J, leaving 13 bases between. Written as DNA, the CDR3 is TGTGCCAGCAGCCAATACGGGGGGCATCAGCCCCAGCATTTT. Translating it yields CASSQYGGHQPQHF.

This clonotype was observed a handful of times. For the CDR3, the DNA is TGCGCCAGCAGCTTGGACATTTACAATGAGCAGTTCTTC. It is translated as CASSLDIYNEQFF. The chain carries TRBV5-1 and TRBJ2-1; unclear D gene. Germline V CDR1 and CDR2: SGHRS, YFSETQ. Trimming shortened V by 0 bases and J by 4 bases, and 5 bases separated the two germline ends. The CDR3 totals 13 residues.

The chain links TRBV12-3 or TRBV12-4 to TRBJ2-3; no clear D. Trimming removed 7 bases from V and 2 bases from J, with 10 bases in between. The CDR3 is 13 amino acids. The CDR3 spells CASTFRTTDTQYF. As DNA, the CDR3 is TGTGCCAGCACCTTTCGGACCACAGATACGCAGTATTTT.

This clonotype was picked up a small number of times. V gene TRBV4-1 combines with J gene TRBJ2-7, with D unresolved. Deletions cut 0 bases from V and 2 bases from J, with 11 bases between. The CDR3 length is 15 residues. Germline CDR1 and CDR2: MGHRA and YSYEKL. CDR3 region: CASSQDSQLTYEQYF. CDR3 nucleotides: TGCGCCAGCAGCCAAGATTCACAGCTAACCTACGAGCAGTACTTC.